The sequence of this TCR beta chain was determined in a study of CD8 T cells in Susac syndrome. Between the trimmed V and J ends, which lost 7 bases and 4 bases, there was a span of 11 bases. CDR3 length equals 12 residues. Germline V gives CDR1 MDHEN, CDR2 SYDVKM. The RNA input was roughly 0.45 to 1 ug, and it was reverse transcribed with random hexamers. In TCRdb, the immunoSEQ multiplex PCR reads were re-called with MiXCR into one record per CDR3 protein. The sample consists of about 150,000 distinct CDR3 sequences, approximately 93% of them appearing once. V is TRBV28 and J is TRBJ2-7, with a weak D call TRBD1 (6 bases). The TCR comes from a human donor in good health. The sample taken for sequencing was CD4+ T cells from PBMCs. The CDR3 sequence: CASTGTYYEQYF. The CDR3 DNA follows: TGTGCCAGCACCGGGACATATTACGAGCAGTACTTC.